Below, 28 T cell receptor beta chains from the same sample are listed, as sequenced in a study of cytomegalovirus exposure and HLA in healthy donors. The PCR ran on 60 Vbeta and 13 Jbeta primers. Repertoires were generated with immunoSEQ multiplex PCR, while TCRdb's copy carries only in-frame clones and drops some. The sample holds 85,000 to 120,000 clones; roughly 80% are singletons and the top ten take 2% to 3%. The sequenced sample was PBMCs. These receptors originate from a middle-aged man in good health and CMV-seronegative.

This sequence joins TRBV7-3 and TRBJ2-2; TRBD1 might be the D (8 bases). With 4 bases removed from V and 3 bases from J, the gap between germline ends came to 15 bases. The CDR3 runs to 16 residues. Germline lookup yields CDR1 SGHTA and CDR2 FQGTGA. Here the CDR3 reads CASSSGQGGYTGELFF. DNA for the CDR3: TGTGCCAGCAGCTCAGGACAGGGAGGGTACACCGGGGAGCTGTTTTTT. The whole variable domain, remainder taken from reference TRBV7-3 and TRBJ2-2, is GAGVSQTPSNKVTEKGKYVELRCDPISGHTALYWYRQSLGQGPEFLIYFQGTGAADDSGLPNDRFFAVRPEGSVSTLKIQRTERGDSAVYLCASSSGQGGYTGELFFGEGSRLTVL.

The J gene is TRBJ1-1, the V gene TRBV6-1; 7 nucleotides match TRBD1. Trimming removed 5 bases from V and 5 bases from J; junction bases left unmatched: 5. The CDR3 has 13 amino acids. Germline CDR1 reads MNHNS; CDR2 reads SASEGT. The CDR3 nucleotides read TGTGCCAGCAGTCCGACAGGGTATACTGAAGCTTTCTTT. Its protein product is CASSPTGYTEAFF.

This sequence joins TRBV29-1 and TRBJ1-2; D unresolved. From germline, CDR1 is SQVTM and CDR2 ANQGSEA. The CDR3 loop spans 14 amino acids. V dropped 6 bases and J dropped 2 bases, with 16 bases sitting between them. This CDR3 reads CSVDDPTGNYGYTF. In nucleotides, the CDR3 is TGCAGCGTGGACGACCCGACGGGGAACTATGGCTACACCTTC. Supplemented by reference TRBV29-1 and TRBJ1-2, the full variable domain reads SAVISQKPSRDICQRGTSLTIQCQVDSQVTMMFWYRQQPGQSLTLIATANQGSEATYESGFVIDKFPISRPNLTFSTLTVSNMSPEDSSIYLCSVDDPTGNYGYTFGSGTRLTVV.

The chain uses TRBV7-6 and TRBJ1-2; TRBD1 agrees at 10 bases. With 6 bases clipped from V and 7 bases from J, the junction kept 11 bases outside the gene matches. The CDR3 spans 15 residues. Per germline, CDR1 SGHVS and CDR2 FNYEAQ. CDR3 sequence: CASSQETGGWSGYTF. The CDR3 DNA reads TGTGCCAGCAGTCAAGAGACAGGGGGCTGGAGTGGCTACACCTTC.

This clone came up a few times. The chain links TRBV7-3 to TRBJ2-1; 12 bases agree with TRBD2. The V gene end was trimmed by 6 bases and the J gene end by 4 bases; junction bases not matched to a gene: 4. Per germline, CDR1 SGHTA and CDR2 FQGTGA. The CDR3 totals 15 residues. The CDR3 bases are TGTGCCAGCAGACCTAGCGGGGGGGCTTACAATGAGCAGTTCTTC. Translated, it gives CASRPSGGAYNEQFF.

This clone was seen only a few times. CDR3 amino acids: CASSFFSGGLGDTQYF. The CDR3, as DNA: TGTGCCAGCAGCTTCTTTAGCGGGGGGCTGGGGGATACGCAGTATTTT. The chain recombines TRBV7-2 with TRBJ2-3; 10 bases match TRBD2. CDR3 length equals 16 residues. Unmatched junction bases numbered 9, after V lost 3 bases and J lost 6 bases. CDR1 and CDR2 from the germline V gene are SGHTA and FQGNSA.

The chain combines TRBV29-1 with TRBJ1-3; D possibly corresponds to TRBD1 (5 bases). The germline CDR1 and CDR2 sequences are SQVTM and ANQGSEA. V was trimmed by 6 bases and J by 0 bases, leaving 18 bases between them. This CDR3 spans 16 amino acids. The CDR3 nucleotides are TGCAGCGTGGGGGGAGATACAGATGGCTCTGGAAACACCATATATTTT. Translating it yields CSVGGDTDGSGNTIYF.

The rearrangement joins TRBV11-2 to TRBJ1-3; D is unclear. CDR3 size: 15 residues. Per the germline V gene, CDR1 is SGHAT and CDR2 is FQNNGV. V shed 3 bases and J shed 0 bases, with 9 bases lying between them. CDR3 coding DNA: TGTGCCAGCAGCTTTGGTCGGAGCTCTGGAAACACCATATATTTT. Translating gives CASSFGRSSGNTIYF.

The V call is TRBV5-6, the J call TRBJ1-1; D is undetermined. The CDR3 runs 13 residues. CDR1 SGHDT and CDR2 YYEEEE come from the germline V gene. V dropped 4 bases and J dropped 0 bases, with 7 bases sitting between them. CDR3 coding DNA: TGTGCCAGCAGCCCCAGTGTGAACACTGAAGCTTTCTTT. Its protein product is CASSPSVNTEAFF.

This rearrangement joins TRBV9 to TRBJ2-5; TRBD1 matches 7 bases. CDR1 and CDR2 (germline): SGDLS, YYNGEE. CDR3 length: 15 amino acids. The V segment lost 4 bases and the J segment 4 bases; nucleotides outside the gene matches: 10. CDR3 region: CASSHPGGMGETQYF. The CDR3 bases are TGTGCCAGCAGCCACCCAGGGGGAATGGGAGAGACCCAGTACTTC.

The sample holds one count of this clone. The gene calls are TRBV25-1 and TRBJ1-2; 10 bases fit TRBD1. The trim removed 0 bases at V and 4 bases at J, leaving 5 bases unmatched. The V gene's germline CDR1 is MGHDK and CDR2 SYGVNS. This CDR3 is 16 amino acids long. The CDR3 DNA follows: TGTGCCAGCAGTGAATATTGGGGACAGGGGCCCTATGGCTACACCTTC. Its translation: CASSEYWGQGPYGYTF.

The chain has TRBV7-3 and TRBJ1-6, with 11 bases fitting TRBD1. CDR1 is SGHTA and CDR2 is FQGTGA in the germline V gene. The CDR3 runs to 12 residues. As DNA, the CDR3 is TGTCCGGGGGACAGGGGGTATTCACCCCTCCACTTT. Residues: CPGDRGYSPLHF.

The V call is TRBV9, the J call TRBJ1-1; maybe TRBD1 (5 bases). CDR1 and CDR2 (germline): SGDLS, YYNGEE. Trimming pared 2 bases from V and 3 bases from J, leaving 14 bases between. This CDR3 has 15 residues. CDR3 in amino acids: CASSVSSTGDTEAFF. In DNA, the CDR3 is TGTGCCAGCAGCGTTTCGTCCACAGGCGACACTGAAGCTTTCTTT.

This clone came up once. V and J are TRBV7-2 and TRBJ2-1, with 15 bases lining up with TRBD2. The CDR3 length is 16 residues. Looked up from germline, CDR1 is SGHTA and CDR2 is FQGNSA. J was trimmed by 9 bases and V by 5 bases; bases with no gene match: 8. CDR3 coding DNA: TGTGCCAGCAGCCTCCGGACTAGCGGGGGGGGAACTGAGCAGTTCTTC. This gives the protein CASSLRTSGGGTEQFF.

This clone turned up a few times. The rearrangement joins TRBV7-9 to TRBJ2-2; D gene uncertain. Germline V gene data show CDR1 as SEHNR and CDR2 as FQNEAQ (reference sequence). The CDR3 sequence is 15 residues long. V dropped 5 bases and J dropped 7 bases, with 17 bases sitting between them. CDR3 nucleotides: TGTGCCAGCAGCGATAACATGATTCGGAGCGGGGAGCTGTTTTTT. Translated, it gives CASSDNMIRSGELFF.

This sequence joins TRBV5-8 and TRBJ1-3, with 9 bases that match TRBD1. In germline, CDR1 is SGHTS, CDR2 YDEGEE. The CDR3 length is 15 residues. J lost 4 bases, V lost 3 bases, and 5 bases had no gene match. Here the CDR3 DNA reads TGTGCCAGCAGCTCACAGGGGGCTTCAGGAAACACCATATATTTT. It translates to CASSSQGASGNTIYF.

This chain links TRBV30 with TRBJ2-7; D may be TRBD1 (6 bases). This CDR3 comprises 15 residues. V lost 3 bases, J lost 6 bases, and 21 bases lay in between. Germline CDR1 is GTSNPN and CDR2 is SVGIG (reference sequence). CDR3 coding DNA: TGTGCCTGGAGACCACAGGGACGTCTGGGGTTCGAGCAGTACTTC. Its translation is CAWRPQGRLGFEQYF.

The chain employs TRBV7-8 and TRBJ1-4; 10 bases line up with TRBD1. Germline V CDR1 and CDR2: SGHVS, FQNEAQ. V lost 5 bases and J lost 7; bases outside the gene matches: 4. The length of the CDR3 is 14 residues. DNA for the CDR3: TGTGCCAGCAGCCCGGGACAGGGGTTTGAAAAACTGTTTTTT. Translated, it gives CASSPGQGFEKLFF.

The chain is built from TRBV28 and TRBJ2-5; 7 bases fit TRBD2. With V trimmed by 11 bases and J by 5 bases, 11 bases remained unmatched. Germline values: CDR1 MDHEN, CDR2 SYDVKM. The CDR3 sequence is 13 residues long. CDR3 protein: CAGQRGPQETQYF. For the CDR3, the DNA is TGTGCCGGCCAGCGGGGACCCCAGGAGACCCAGTACTTC.

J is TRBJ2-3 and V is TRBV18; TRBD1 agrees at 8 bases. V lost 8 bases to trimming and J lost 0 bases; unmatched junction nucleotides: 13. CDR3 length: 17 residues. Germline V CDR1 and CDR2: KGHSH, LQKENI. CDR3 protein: CASRQGRQGTSTDTQYF. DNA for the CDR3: TGTGCCAGCAGACAGGGGAGACAGGGGACTAGCACAGATACGCAGTATTTT.

The CDR3 sequence is CASSDGLAGVEDTQYF. DNA for the CDR3: TGTGCCAGCAGCGACGGACTAGCGGGGGTTGAAGATACGCAGTATTTT. The chain links TRBV7-2 to TRBJ2-3, with TRBD2 matching over 13 bases. V shed 5 bases and J 5 bases; nucleotides not matched to a gene: 7. The CDR3 covers 16 residues. The germline V gene has CDR1 SGHTA and CDR2 FQGNSA. Full variable domain (outside the CDR3, taken from reference TRBV7-2 and TRBJ2-3): GAGVSQSPSNKVTEKGKDVELRCDPISGHTALYWYRQSLGQGLEFLIYFQGNSAPDKSGLPSDRFSAERTGGSVSTLTIQRTQQEDSAVYLCASSDGLAGVEDTQYFGPGTRLTVL.

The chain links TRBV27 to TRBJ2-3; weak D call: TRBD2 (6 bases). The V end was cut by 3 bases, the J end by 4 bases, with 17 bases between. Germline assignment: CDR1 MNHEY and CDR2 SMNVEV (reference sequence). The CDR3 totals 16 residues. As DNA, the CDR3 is TGTGCCAGCAGTTTCGACGGTCCAGGCGGGGCAGATACGCAGTATTTT. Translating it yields CASSFDGPGGADTQYF.

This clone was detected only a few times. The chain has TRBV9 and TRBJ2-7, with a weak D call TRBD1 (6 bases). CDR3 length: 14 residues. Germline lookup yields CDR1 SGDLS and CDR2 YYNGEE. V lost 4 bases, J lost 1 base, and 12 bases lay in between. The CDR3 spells CASSLNRASYEQYF. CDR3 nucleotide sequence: TGTGCCAGCAGCCTAAACAGGGCGTCCTACGAGCAGTACTTC.

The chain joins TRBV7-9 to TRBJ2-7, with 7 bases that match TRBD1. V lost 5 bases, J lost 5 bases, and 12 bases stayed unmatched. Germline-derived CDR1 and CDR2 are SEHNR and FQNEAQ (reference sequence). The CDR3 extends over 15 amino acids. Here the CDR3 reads CASSPRQGKSNEQYF. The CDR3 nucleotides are TGTGCCAGCAGCCCTCGACAGGGAAAGTCGAACGAGCAGTACTTC.

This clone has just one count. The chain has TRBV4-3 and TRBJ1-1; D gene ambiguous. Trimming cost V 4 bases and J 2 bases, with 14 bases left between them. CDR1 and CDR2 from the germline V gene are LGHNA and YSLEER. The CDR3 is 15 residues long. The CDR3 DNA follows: TGCGCCAGCAGCCGCTCACGGAACAGAAACACTGAAGCTTTCTTT. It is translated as CASSRSRNRNTEAFF.

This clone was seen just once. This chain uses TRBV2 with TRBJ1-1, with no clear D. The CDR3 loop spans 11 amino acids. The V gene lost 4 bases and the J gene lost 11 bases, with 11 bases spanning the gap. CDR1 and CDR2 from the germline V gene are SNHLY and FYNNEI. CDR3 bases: TGTGCCAGCAGTGCCGGCCGGGAGGCTTTCTTT. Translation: CASSAGREAFF.

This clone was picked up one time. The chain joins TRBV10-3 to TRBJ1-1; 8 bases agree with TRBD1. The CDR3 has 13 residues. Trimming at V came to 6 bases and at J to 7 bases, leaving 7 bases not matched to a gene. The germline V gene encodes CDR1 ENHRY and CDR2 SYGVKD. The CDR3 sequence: CAIREDRDSEAFF. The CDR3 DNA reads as TGTGCCATCAGGGAGGACAGGGATAGTGAAGCTTTCTTT.

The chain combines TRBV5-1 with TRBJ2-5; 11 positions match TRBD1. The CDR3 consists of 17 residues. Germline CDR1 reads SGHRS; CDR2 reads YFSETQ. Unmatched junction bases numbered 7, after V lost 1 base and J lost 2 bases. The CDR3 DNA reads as TGCGCCAGCAGCTTGATGGGACAGGGGGGCGGACAAGAGACCCAGTACTTC. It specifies CASSLMGQGGGQETQYF.